This paragraph reports one T cell receptor beta chain. Healthy Caucasians supplied all donations. These data originate in a study of identical twins. The CDR3 is made up of 14 amino acids. The V and J ends lost 7 bases and 8 bases respectively, with 15 bases between them. TCRdb analysed the 5' RACE reads with MiXCR anew, one entry per CDR3 protein. The sample consists of 700,000 or so distinct CDR3 sequences, under 9% of them appearing once. This sample was shared with a second study, whose subject was yellow fever vaccine responses in identical twins.

The rearrangement joins TRBV12-3 or TRBV12-4 to TRBJ2-6; the D gene is possibly TRBD1 (5 bases). Sequencing used PBMCs. The TCR was taken from a young woman in good health. As DNA, the CDR3 is TGTGCCAGCACAGGGCGGCCGAGAACCAACGTCCTGACTTTC. This encodes CASTGRPRTNVLTF.